The 30 T cell receptor beta chains given below trace back to one sample, sequenced in a study of control samples from healthy donors and cancer patients. Measured with immunoSEQ multiplex PCR; TCRdb has only the in-frame clones, and not every one. The data contain tens of thousands of clones, roughly 93% of them seen just once; the ten biggest clones take up around 15%. Sequencing was carried out using PBMCs. The receptor set was obtained from a man aged 45 to 65 with lung cancer.

This sequence joins TRBV18 and TRBJ1-4; 7 bases line up with TRBD1. The CDR3 totals 16 residues. The V and J ends lost 1 base and 3 bases, in that order; junction bases with no gene match: 5. The germline CDR1 and CDR2 sequences are KGHSH and LQKENI. CDR3 protein: CASSPREGAANEKLFF. For the CDR3, the DNA is TGTGCCAGCTCACCACGTGAGGGGGCGGCTAATGAAAAACTGTTTTTT.

The chain has TRBV19 and TRBJ1-6; 9 bases are a match to TRBD1. CDR3 length: 16 residues. After removal of 5 bases from V and 7 bases from J, the junction contained 9 bases not matched to a gene. Germline V gene lookup returns CDR1 LNHDA and CDR2 SQIVND (reference sequence). As DNA, the CDR3 is TGTGCCAGTAGTCCCGGACAGGGGTTAACGAATTCACCCCTCCACTTT. Translation gives CASSPGQGLTNSPLHF.

This chain connects TRBV6-4 to TRBJ1-1; no definite D call. The germline gives CDR1 MRHNA, CDR2 SNTAGT. Trimming removed 5 bases from V and 8 bases from J, with 18 bases in between. There are 14 residues in the CDR3. The DNA of the CDR3 is TGTGCCAGCAGTCCCCTAGGTTTCGTGGGGGAAGCTTTCTTT. Translated, it gives CASSPLGFVGEAFF.

This chain joins TRBV18 and TRBJ2-1, with D maybe TRBD1 (6 bases). Per the germline V gene, CDR1 is KGHSH and CDR2 is LQKENI. CDR3 length equals 14 residues. The germline V and J ends were trimmed by 3 bases and 2 bases, with 8 bases remaining between them. The CDR3 is CASSPRTAYNEQFF. The CDR3 DNA sequence: TGTGCCAGCTCACCTCGGACAGCCTACAATGAGCAGTTCTTC.

This clone was found a few times. The rearrangement joins TRBV7-2 to TRBJ2-5; 9 bases map to TRBD2. The ends lost 4 bases at V and 4 bases at J; junction bases unmatched: 16. Germline CDR1 is SGHTA and CDR2 is FQGNSA. The CDR3 sequence is 18 residues long. The CDR3 is CASSSHGTSLGGVETQYF. The DNA for the CDR3 is TGTGCCAGCAGCTCCCACGGGACTAGCTTAGGGGGTGTAGAGACCCAGTACTTC. The full variable domain, its missing parts supplied by reference TRBV7-2 and TRBJ2-5, is GAGVSQSPSNKVTEKGKDVELRCDPISGHTALYWYRQSLGQGLEFLIYFQGNSAPDKSGLPSDRFSAERTGGSVSTLTIQRTQQEDSAVYLCASSSHGTSLGGVETQYFGPGTRLLVL.

The V gene is TRBV5-4, the J gene TRBJ1-3, with 7 bases aligning to TRBD1. Trimming at V came to 0 bases and at J to 8 bases, leaving 11 bases not matched to a gene. This CDR3 is 16 amino acids long. Germline loops: CDR1 SGHNT, CDR2 YYREEE (reference sequence). The CDR3 loop is CASSLVEAPGTDTIYF. In DNA form, the CDR3 reads TGTGCCAGCAGCTTGGTGGAGGCACCAGGGACAGACACCATATATTTT.

The chain is built from TRBV7-6 and TRBJ2-2; 9 nucleotides line up with TRBD1. Germline trimming cut 5 bases from V and 4 bases from J; bases unmatched to any gene: 5. Germline V gene sequence: CDR1 SGHVS, CDR2 FNYEAQ. The CDR3 has 15 amino acids. The CDR3 DNA reads as TGTGCCAGCAGCCTCGGGACAGGGAGCACCGGGGAGCTGTTTTTT. Translating it yields CASSLGTGSTGELFF.

The CDR3 spells CASTTGRGYGYTF. The CDR3 region has the DNA TGTGCCAGCACTACGGGACGAGGGTATGGCTACACCTTC. The chain recombines TRBV6-5 with TRBJ1-2; D is perhaps TRBD1 (5 bases). The CDR3 extends over 13 amino acids. The germline V gene has CDR1 MNHEY and CDR2 SVGAGI. Trimming stripped 7 bases from V and 5 bases from J, with 14 bases between.

This clone has just one count. The same CDR3 can be traced to other DNA sequences in this sample. This sequence joins TRBV18 and TRBJ2-5, with D perhaps matching TRBD2 (5 bases). CDR3 length: 15 residues. Trimming cost V 2 bases and J 3 bases, with 13 bases left between them. CDR1 KGHSH and CDR2 LQKENI come from the germline V gene. The CDR3 nucleotides are TGTGCCAGCTCACCATTGATCGGAGGCGAAGAGACCCAGTACTTC. This translates into CASSPLIGGEETQYF.

The rearrangement joins TRBV6-5 to TRBJ1-1; TRBD1 is a possible D gene (6 bases). V was trimmed by 0 bases and J by 2 bases, leaving 7 bases between them. Looked up from germline, CDR1 is MNHEY and CDR2 is SVGAGI. The CDR3 contains 14 residues. CDR3 coding DNA: TGTGCCAGCAGTTACTCGACAGGTAACACTGAAGCTTTCTTT. This translates into CASSYSTGNTEAFF.

CDR3 nucleotide sequence: TGTGCCAGCAGTTCCTCACCTGACACTGAAGCTTTCTTT. The encoded protein is CASSSSPDTEAFF. The V call is TRBV12-3 or TRBV12-4, the J call TRBJ1-1; D gene unclear. The V end lost 4 bases, the J end lost 3 bases, and 9 bases lay between the germline ends. The CDR3 has 13 residues.

This clone was found once. This chain connects TRBV19 to TRBJ1-4; 7 positions match TRBD1. V gave up 4 bases and J gave up 5 bases; unmatched junction bases: 13. Germline CDR1 LNHDA, CDR2 SQIVND (reference sequence). The CDR3 covers 17 residues. DNA for the CDR3: TGTGCCAGTAGTAGGACAGGCCCGGCCCGGTCGAATGAAAAACTGTTTTTT. Protein sequence: CASSRTGPARSNEKLFF. Full variable domain (missing parts from reference TRBV19 and TRBJ1-4): DGGITQSPKYLFRKEGQNVTLSCEQNLNHDAMYWYRQDPGQGLRLIYYSQIVNDFQKGDIAEGYSVSREKKESFPLTVTSAQKNPTAFYLCASSRTGPARSNEKLFFGSGTQLSVL.

In its sample, this clone was seen a few times. This chain uses TRBV11-2 with TRBJ2-5; 10 bases match TRBD2. The germline gives CDR1 SGHAT, CDR2 FQNNGV. V lost 1 base and J lost 2; bases outside the gene matches: 1. This CDR3 contains 15 residues. Here the CDR3 reads CASSLAAGGQETQYF. In nucleotides, the CDR3 is TGTGCCAGCAGCTTAGCAGCGGGGGGGCAAGAGACCCAGTACTTC.

The DNA for the CDR3 is TGTGCCAGCAGCTTATACGGGGGCCTTCCCTACGAGCAGTACTTC. This gives the protein CASSLYGGLPYEQYF. The chain joins TRBV7-8 to TRBJ2-7, with D tentatively TRBD1 or TRBD2 (6 bases each). Germline loops: CDR1 SGHVS, CDR2 FQNEAQ. CDR3 length: 15 amino acids. The V gene lost 2 bases and the J gene lost 2 bases, with 13 bases spanning the gap. Variable domain in full (rest from reference TRBV7-8 and TRBJ2-7): GAGVSQSPRYKVAKRGQDVALRCDPISGHVSLFWYQQALGQGPEFLTYFQNEAQLDKSGLPSDRFFAERPEGSVSTLKIQRTQQEDSAVYLCASSLYGGLPYEQYFGPGTRLTVT.

This sequence joins TRBV6-5 and TRBJ2-5, with 10 bases that match TRBD2. Germline V CDR1 and CDR2: MNHEY, SVGAGI. This CDR3 has 15 residues. Losses at the gene ends were 4 bases for V and 5 bases for J; bases not matched to a gene: 7. This CDR3 is CASSLTSGEWETQYF. DNA for the CDR3: TGTGCCAGCAGTTTAACTAGCGGGGAGTGGGAGACCCAGTACTTC.

This chain connects TRBV15 to TRBJ2-5, with unresolved D. The germline CDR1 and CDR2 sequences are LNHNV and YYDKDF (reference sequence). V dropped 0 bases and J dropped 4 bases, with 12 bases sitting between them. CDR3 length: 15 amino acids. CDR3 DNA: TGTGCCACCAGCAGAGATACTGGGAACGGAGAGACCCAGTACTTC. This gives the protein CATSRDTGNGETQYF.

CDR3 loop: CASSGAGKIMRYGYTF. CDR3 sequence (DNA): TGTGCCAGCAGCGGGGCAGGGAAAATTATGCGCTATGGCTACACCTTC. The V call is TRBV27, the J call TRBJ1-2; a weak D match, TRBD1 (5 bases). The CDR3 loop spans 16 amino acids. Germline loops: CDR1 MNHEY, CDR2 SMNVEV (reference sequence). The germline V and J ends were trimmed by 6 bases and 4 bases, with 21 bases remaining between them.

The chain is built from TRBV7-2 and TRBJ1-5, with D maybe TRBD1 (5 bases). The CDR3 is made up of 14 amino acids. Germline CDR1 and CDR2: SGHTA and FQGNSA. Trimming removed 5 bases from V and 2 bases from J, with 10 bases in between. The CDR3 nucleotides are TGTGCCAGCAGCGCCCGGGGGGGCAATCAGCCCCAGCATTTT. Amino acid sequence: CASSARGGNQPQHF. The complete variable domain, with remaining parts taken from reference TRBV7-2 and TRBJ1-5, reads GAGVSQSPSNKVTEKGKDVELRCDPISGHTALYWYRQSLGQGLEFLIYFQGNSAPDKSGLPSDRFSAERTGGSVSTLTIQRTQQEDSAVYLCASSARGGNQPQHFGDGTRLSIL.

The chain carries TRBV7-9 and TRBJ2-5; TRBD1 might be the D (6 bases). V lost 5 bases and J lost 6, with 19 bases in between. There are 15 residues in the CDR3. Germline V gene sequence: CDR1 SEHNR, CDR2 FQNEAQ (reference sequence). The CDR3 nucleotides read TGTGCCAGCAGCCAACAAAGTCAGGGGTGGCAGACCCAGTACTTC. It encodes CASSQQSQGWQTQYF.

This chain uses TRBV2 with TRBJ2-7; 7 bases are a match to TRBD1. V gave up 10 bases and J gave up 2 bases; unmatched junction bases: 14. In germline, CDR1 is SNHLY, CDR2 FYNNEI. This CDR3 has 15 amino acids. CDR3 coding DNA: TGTGCCACAAAAAGAGGACAGGCCGATACCTACGAGCAGTACTTC. It codes for CATKRGQADTYEQYF.

The chain couples TRBV25-1 to TRBJ2-1; possibly TRBD1 for D (6 bases). The CDR3 is 13 amino acids. Germline CDR1 MGHDK, CDR2 SYGVNS. V gave up 4 bases and J gave up 8 bases, with 12 bases separating them. The CDR3 nucleotides read TGTGCCAGCAGTGCGTCCAGGGGAGATGAGCAGTTCTTC. Translation gives CASSASRGDEQFF.

The chain uses TRBV28 and TRBJ2-5; 9 nucleotides align to TRBD1. Looked up from germline, CDR1 is MDHEN and CDR2 is SYDVKM. The V gene end was trimmed by 8 bases and the J gene end by 5 bases; junction bases not matched to a gene: 9. CDR3 length equals 14 residues. The CDR3 DNA follows: TGTGCCAGCGGAGGGACAGGGTATTCGGAGACCCAGTACTTC. Translated, it gives CASGGTGYSETQYF.

The genes are TRBV6-5 and TRBJ2-7; D may be TRBD2 (7 bases). The CDR3 loop spans 15 amino acids. Germline assignment: CDR1 MNHEY and CDR2 SVGAGI. V was trimmed by 4 bases and J by 0 bases, leaving 13 bases between them. The CDR3 protein is CASSSRGANSYEQYF. In DNA form, the CDR3 reads TGTGCCAGCAGTTCCCGGGGGGCTAACTCCTACGAGCAGTACTTC.

The chain links TRBV27 to TRBJ1-5, with D unclear. Looked up from germline, CDR1 is MNHEY and CDR2 is SMNVEV (reference sequence). V dropped 4 bases and J dropped 7 bases, with 14 bases sitting between them. This CDR3 has 14 amino acids. The CDR3 DNA sequence: TGTGCCAGCAGTTCCGCCGAAGGGCACCAGCCCCAGCATTTT. Translated, it gives CASSSAEGHQPQHF.

The CDR3 sequence is CASSSPQGLAGGPQYEQYF. The CDR3 DNA reads as TGTGCCAGCAGCTCCCCCCAAGGACTAGCGGGGGGCCCCCAATACGAGCAGTACTTC. This rearrangement joins TRBV7-9 to TRBJ2-7; 14 bases are shared with TRBD2. V shed 4 bases and J 4 bases; nucleotides not matched to a gene: 15. From germline, CDR1 is SEHNR and CDR2 FQNEAQ (reference sequence). This CDR3 comprises 19 residues.

CDR3 nucleotides: TGTGCCAGCAGTTTACCCGATACTACAGATACGCAGTATTTT. Encoded protein: CASSLPDTTDTQYF. The V and J genes are TRBV27 and TRBJ2-3; D is ambiguous. CDR1 is MNHEY, CDR2 SMNVEV, per germline (reference sequence). V was pared by 2 bases and J by 3 bases, with 9 bases between. The CDR3 spans 14 residues.

This sequence joins TRBV3-1 (or the pseudogene TRBV3-2) and TRBJ2-2, with 10 bases matching TRBD2. The germline V gene encodes CDR1 LGHDT and CDR2 YNNKEL (reference sequence). The CDR3 is 16 amino acids. The V gene end was trimmed by 4 bases and the J gene end by 7 bases; junction bases not matched to a gene: 9. The CDR3 DNA sequence: TGTGCCAGCAGCCTTTACCAGCGGGGGGGCCTCGGGGAGCTGTTTTTT. It yields the protein CASSLYQRGGLGELFF.

V usage is TRBV13 and J usage is TRBJ2-7; 11 bases are shared with TRBD1. The CDR3 extends over 16 amino acids. From germline, CDR1 is PRHDT and CDR2 FYEKMQ (reference sequence). Germline trimming cut 5 bases from V and 6 bases from J; bases unmatched to any gene: 12. CDR3 region: CASSLGTGGLSVEQYF. CDR3 coding DNA: TGTGCCAGCAGCCTGGGGACAGGGGGATTGTCCGTCGAGCAGTACTTC.

The rearrangement uses TRBV18 and TRBJ2-5, with D possibly TRBD1 on 5 matching bases. The CDR3 extends over 13 amino acids. Trimming took off 3 bases at V and 7 bases at J, with 12 bases between the two ends. Germline V gene data show CDR1 as KGHSH and CDR2 as LQKENI. The CDR3 region is CASSPVERGTQYF. CDR3 sequence (DNA): TGTGCCAGCTCACCCGTAGAAAGGGGGACCCAGTACTTC. The variable domain in full, with the rest retrieved from reference TRBV18 and TRBJ2-5, is NAGVMQNPRHLVRRRGQEARLRCSPMKGHSHVYWYRQLPEEGLKFMVYLQKENIIDESGMPKERFSAEFPKEGPSILRIQQVVRGDSAAYFCASSPVERGTQYFGPGTRLLVL.

The chain uses TRBV19 and TRBJ2-3; a possible D gene is TRBD2 (5 bases). The germline V gene has CDR1 LNHDA and CDR2 SQIVND (reference sequence). This CDR3 region has 15 residues. Trimming stripped 3 bases from V and 1 base from J, with 11 bases between. This CDR3 is CASSIFRGGTDTQYF. The DNA of the CDR3 is TGTGCCAGTAGTATTTTCCGGGGAGGCACAGATACGCAGTATTTT. The whole variable domain, filled in from reference TRBV19 and TRBJ2-3, reads DGGITQSPKYLFRKEGQNVTLSCEQNLNHDAMYWYRQDPGQGLRLIYYSQIVNDFQKGDIAEGYSVSREKKESFPLTVTSAQKNPTAFYLCASSIFRGGTDTQYFGPGTRLTVL.